A single sample gave rise to the 15 T cell receptor beta chains below, sequenced in a study of blood T cell repertoires in COVID-19 (dated by TCRdb to 2020 to 2022). The library was obtained by the immunoSEQ multiplex PCR assay. Held by TCRdb, this immuneACCESS table contains in-frame sequences only and omits some clones. Under half of the omission traces to an unresolved V gene where checked; the cause of the rest is unknown. A total of approximately 100,000 clones appear in this sample, around 84% of them only once. The top ten clonotypes cover around 2.2% of the sample. Sequencing was carried out using peripheral blood. The receptors stem from a human donor in a cohort sampled during active COVID-19.

With respect to this clone: This same CDR3 is encoded by further DNA sequences in the sample. J is TRBJ2-5 and V is TRBV3-1 (or the pseudogene TRBV3-2); possibly TRBD2 for D (6 bases). Trimming removed 4 bases at V and 5 bases at J, with 14 bases between. The length of the CDR3 is 14 residues. Germline V gene data show CDR1 as LGHDT and CDR2 as YNNKEL (reference sequence). The CDR3 loop is CASSPRVGGETQYF. The CDR3, as DNA: TGTGCCAGCAGCCCTAGGGTCGGAGGGGAGACCCAGTACTTC.

The chain joins TRBV9 to TRBJ2-1; the D gene is possibly TRBD1 (5 bases). The CDR3 extends over 17 amino acids. Germline V gene sequence: CDR1 SGDLS, CDR2 YYNGEE. The ends were cut back, 6 bases at V and 0 bases at J, with 19 bases in the middle. The CDR3 here is CASTQGPDLSSYNEQFF. Written as DNA, the CDR3 is TGTGCCAGCACCCAGGGCCCAGACCTGAGCTCCTACAATGAGCAGTTCTTC.

The chain recombines TRBV7-2 with TRBJ2-7; 11 bases agree with TRBD2. The CDR3 spans 15 residues. From germline, CDR1 is SGHTA and CDR2 FQGNSA. V lost 4 bases and J lost 6; bases outside the gene matches: 8. The DNA of the CDR3 is TGTGCCAGCAGCTCCTGGACTAGCGGGCGGACCGAGCAGTACTTC. Residues: CASSSWTSGRTEQYF. The full variable domain, completed using reference TRBV7-2 and TRBJ2-7, is GAGVSQSPSNKVTEKGKDVELRCDPISGHTALYWYRQSLGQGLEFLIYFQGNSAPDKSGLPSDRFSAERTGGSVSTLTIQRTQQEDSAVYLCASSSWTSGRTEQYFGPGTRLTVT.

CDR3 sequence: CASSPDSSYNEQFF. CDR3 nucleotides: TGTGCCAGCTCACCCGACTCCTCCTACAATGAGCAGTTCTTC. The V gene is TRBV18, the J gene TRBJ2-1; D unclear. Germline V gene data show CDR1 as KGHSH and CDR2 as LQKENI. V was pared by 3 bases and J by 0 bases, with 6 bases between. The CDR3 is 14 amino acids.

The V call is TRBV4-1, the J call TRBJ2-1; 8 nucleotides agree with TRBD1. Germline CDR1 and CDR2: MGHRA and YSYEKL. The CDR3 sequence is 15 residues long. The junction had 9 bases not matched to a gene; V was cut back by 4 bases and J by 7 bases. The CDR3 is CASSREGQVLNEQFF. The CDR3 coding sequence is TGCGCCAGCAGCCGAGAGGGACAGGTGTTGAATGAGCAGTTCTTC.

The V call is TRBV6-2 or TRBV6-3, the J call TRBJ1-3; no clear D. Germline values: CDR1 MNHEY, CDR2 SVGEGT. With 4 bases removed from V and 4 bases from J, the gap between germline ends came to 14 bases. The CDR3 sequence is 15 residues long. CDR3 in amino acids: CASSFSQTSGNTIYF. The CDR3 DNA is TGTGCCAGCAGTTTCTCACAGACATCAGGAAACACCATATATTTT.

J is TRBJ1-1 and V is TRBV5-1; 9 bases match TRBD1. The CDR3 extends over 13 amino acids. V was pared by 2 bases and J by 12 bases, with 8 bases of the junction left unmatched. Germline V gene data show CDR1 as SGHRS and CDR2 as YFSETQ. The chain's CDR3 is CASSFGQGMSSFF. In nucleotides, the CDR3 is TGCGCCAGCAGCTTTGGACAGGGGATGTCGTCTTTCTTT. The full variable domain, rest sourced from reference TRBV5-1 and TRBJ1-1, is KAGVTQTPRYLIKTRGQQVTLSCSPISGHRSVSWYQQTPGQGLQFLFEYFSETQRNKGNFPGRFSGRQFSNSRSEMNVSTLELGDSALYLCASSFGQGMSSFFGQGTRLTVV.

The CDR3 sequence is CASSEGLLAGINEQFF. The CDR3 region has the DNA TGTGCCAGCAGTGAAGGCTTGTTAGCGGGAATCAATGAGCAGTTCTTC. The chain joins TRBV6-1 to TRBJ2-1; 8 nucleotides agree with TRBD2. There are 16 residues in the CDR3. Germline-derived CDR1 and CDR2 are MNHNS and SASEGT. V lost 1 base to trimming and J lost 6 bases; unmatched junction nucleotides: 8.

The V gene is TRBV9, the J gene TRBJ2-5; tentative D call: TRBD2 (6 bases). The CDR3 covers 15 residues. Germline V gene lookup returns CDR1 SGDLS and CDR2 YYNGEE. V was cut by 3 bases and J by 4 bases, with 16 bases left in between. For the CDR3, the DNA is TGTGCCAGCAGCGCGACGACATATAGCGGAGAGACCCAGTACTTC. It encodes CASSATTYSGETQYF.

The V gene is TRBV28, the J gene TRBJ2-7; TRBD2 matches 9 bases. The CDR3 has 14 residues. Germline loops: CDR1 MDHEN, CDR2 SYDVKM. The junction had 4 bases not matched to a gene; V was cut back by 3 bases and J by 4 bases. The CDR3 region has the DNA TGTGCCAGCAGTTTCCTAGCGGGATCGTACGAGCAGTACTTC. This encodes CASSFLAGSYEQYF.

The chain carries TRBV6-1 and TRBJ1-4; D gene unclear. This CDR3 has 19 amino acids. Per germline, CDR1 MNHNS and CDR2 SASEGT. The germline V and J ends were trimmed by 0 bases and 9 bases, with 26 bases remaining between them. This CDR3 is CASSEAPGSGRAYFKKLFF. CDR3 in DNA: TGTGCCAGCAGTGAAGCGCCCGGTAGTGGTAGAGCGTATTTCAAAAAACTGTTTTTT.

The V gene is TRBV7-8, the J gene TRBJ2-5, with D tentatively TRBD1 (8 bases). The CDR3 covers 14 residues. Germline assignment: CDR1 SGHVS and CDR2 FQNEAQ. The V end lost 7 bases, the J end lost 7 bases, and 19 bases lay between the germline ends. This CDR3 is CASNLDREGGTQYF. The CDR3 DNA sequence: TGTGCCAGCAACCTGGACAGGGAGGGGGGGACCCAGTACTTC.

The chain recombines TRBV5-1 with TRBJ1-2; TRBD1 matches at 7 bases. The CDR3 is made up of 13 amino acids. Germline trimming cut 6 bases from V and 4 bases from J; bases unmatched to any gene: 6. Germline values: CDR1 SGHRS, CDR2 YFSETQ. The CDR3 sequence: CASKPGQSYGYTF. For the CDR3, the DNA is TGCGCCAGCAAACCGGGACAGTCCTATGGCTACACCTTC.

The chain recombines TRBV2 with TRBJ1-5; 12 bases map to TRBD1. Trimming cost V 7 bases and J 4 bases; bases outside gene matches: 5. The germline V gene has CDR1 SNHLY and CDR2 FYNNEI. CDR3 length equals 15 residues. The CDR3 is CASTGQGANNQPQHF. Here the CDR3 DNA reads TGTGCCAGCACGGGACAGGGGGCAAATAATCAGCCCCAGCATTTT.

The chain combines TRBV14 with TRBJ1-1; maybe TRBD1 (5 bases). The CDR3 spans 12 residues. V was cut by 5 bases and J by 2 bases, with 6 bases left in between. Germline V gene lookup returns CDR1 SGHDN and CDR2 FVKESK. As DNA, the CDR3 is TGTGCCAGCAGCACAGGAAACACTGAAGCTTTCTTT. Protein: CASSTGNTEAFF.